These 14 T cell receptor beta chains came from one sample sequenced in a study of cytomegalovirus exposure and HLA in healthy donors. Here immunoSEQ multiplex PCR was the method, and the copy in TCRdb shows in-frame clones only, minus some. The table includes roughly 100,000 clones, 70% to 90% detected once. Sequenced input: PBMCs. The origin of the receptors is a woman aged 18-29 years in good health and CMV-seropositive.

This chain links TRBV5-1 with TRBJ2-7; tentative D call: TRBD1 (6 bases). Trimming removed 4 bases from V and 10 bases from J, with 15 bases in between. The CDR3 loop spans 12 amino acids. Germline CDR1 reads SGHRS; CDR2 reads YFSETQ. In DNA form, the CDR3 reads TGCGCCAGCAGCACTACATACAGGGAACAGTACTTC. Protein sequence: CASSTTYREQYF.

This clone was picked up one time. This chain joins TRBV28 and TRBJ2-2; 8 bases are a match to TRBD1. V dropped 8 bases and J dropped 4; count of bases not matched to a gene: 15. The CDR3 extends over 17 amino acids. Germline V gene data show CDR1 as MDHEN and CDR2 as SYDVKM. In DNA, the CDR3 is TGTGCCAGCTCCACAGCGGTGGACAGGGCGGGCACCGGGGAGCTGTTTTTT. The encoded protein is CASSTAVDRAGTGELFF.

The V and J genes are TRBV6-5 and TRBJ1-3; 7 bases line up with TRBD1. Germline CDR1 and CDR2: MNHEY and SVGAGI. J lost 2 bases, V lost 0 bases, and 1 base had no gene match. This CDR3 has 15 amino acids. CDR3 loop: CASSYSGTAGNTIYF. CDR3 DNA: TGTGCCAGCAGTTACTCTGGGACAGCTGGAAACACCATATATTTT.

The J gene is TRBJ2-3, the V gene TRBV19, with TRBD1 as a possible D gene (6 bases). The V end lost 9 bases, the J end lost 0 bases, and 10 bases lay between the germline ends. This CDR3 spans 13 amino acids. Germline CDR1 is LNHDA and CDR2 is SQIVND (reference sequence). The CDR3 reads CASHRDSTDTQYF. CDR3 DNA sequence: TGTGCCAGCCACAGGGACAGCACAGATACGCAGTATTTT.

To note about this clone: Compared with germline, one end of the junction differs, possibly owing to a read error. The rearrangement joins TRBV2 to TRBJ1-4; the D gene is possibly TRBD1 (6 bases). The CDR3 is made up of 12 amino acids. The V gene's germline CDR1 is SNHLY and CDR2 FYNNEI. CDR3 nucleotide sequence: TGTGCCAGCCGAGGGGGGGGGAGGATGGAGATGTTT. Its protein product is CASRGGGRMEMF.

The table lists this clone with a count of one. The CDR3 DNA sequence: TGTGCCAGCAGCTTTAGGGGTACAGCCAAAAACATTCAGTACTTC. Protein sequence: CASSFRGTAKNIQYF. J is TRBJ2-4 and V is TRBV5-6; D perhaps matches TRBD1 (5 bases). Germline V CDR1 and CDR2: SGHDT, YYEEEE. The CDR3 extends over 15 amino acids. With 2 bases removed from V and 0 bases from J, the gap between germline ends came to 9 bases. Drawing the rest from reference TRBV5-6 and TRBJ2-4, the complete variable domain is DAGVTQSPTHLIKTRGQQVTLRCSPKSGHDTVSWYQQALGQGPQFIFQYYEEEERQRGNFPDRFSGHQFPNYSSELNVNALLLGDSALYLCASSFRGTAKNIQYFGAGTRLSVL.

This clone was detected a few times. This rearrangement joins TRBV6-1 to TRBJ2-7, with D hard to call. Looked up from germline, CDR1 is MNHNS and CDR2 is SASEGT. Trimming took 11 bases from V and 2 from J, leaving 10 bases between them. This CDR3 region has 11 residues. The CDR3 reads CAGVTAYEQYF. In nucleotides, the CDR3 is TGTGCCGGAGTTACGGCCTACGAGCAGTACTTC.

V is TRBV5-1 and J is TRBJ2-2; 13 bases map to TRBD2. CDR3 length: 17 amino acids. The junction had 9 bases not matched to a gene; V was cut back by 4 bases and J by 6 bases. CDR1 and CDR2 from the germline V gene are SGHRS and YFSETQ. CDR3 sequence reads: CASSLGLAGAVSGELFF. CDR3 coding DNA: TGCGCCAGCAGCCTAGGACTAGCGGGAGCTGTATCCGGGGAGCTGTTTTTT.

The chain uses TRBV5-4 and TRBJ2-1; 10 bases are shared with TRBD2. The CDR3 runs to 20 residues. With V trimmed by 3 bases and J by 3 bases, 18 bases remained unmatched. The V gene's germline CDR1 is SGHNT and CDR2 YYREEE (reference sequence). CDR3 protein: CASSYPLGLAARDGYNEQFF. The CDR3 DNA follows: TGTGCCAGCAGCTACCCCCTCGGACTAGCGGCCAGGGATGGCTACAATGAGCAGTTCTTC. The full variable domain, rest sourced from reference TRBV5-4 and TRBJ2-1, is ETGVTQSPTHLIKTRGQQVTLRCSSQSGHNTVSWYQQALGQGPQFIFQYYREEENGRGNFPPRFSGLQFPNYSSELNVNALELDDSALYLCASSYPLGLAARDGYNEQFFGPGTRLTVL.

V usage is TRBV2 and J usage is TRBJ2-3; D gene ambiguous. This CDR3 has 13 residues. Germline V CDR1 and CDR2: SNHLY, FYNNEI. Trimming left V 4 bases short and J 0 bases short, with 5 bases between. CDR3 loop: CASSVISTDTQYF. CDR3 DNA: TGTGCCAGCAGTGTTATTAGCACAGATACGCAGTATTTT.

The genes are TRBV28 and TRBJ1-1, with D maybe TRBD1 (5 bases). This CDR3 spans 11 amino acids. Germline V lookup: CDR1 MDHEN, CDR2 SYDVKM. Trimming took 6 bases from V and 7 from J, leaving 9 bases between them. CDR3: CASSRQREAFF. In DNA form, the CDR3 reads TGTGCCAGCAGCCGACAGCGTGAAGCTTTCTTT.

This clone was seen a single time. The chain recombines TRBV12-5 with TRBJ2-1; maybe TRBD1 (6 bases). The CDR3 loop spans 11 amino acids. The V gene's germline CDR1 is LGHNT and CDR2 FRNRAP. Trimming took off 2 bases at V and 14 bases at J, with 10 bases between the two ends. The CDR3: CASGLRGSEFF. CDR3 DNA: TGTGCTAGTGGTTTGAGGGGGTCTGAGTTCTTC.

The chain recombines TRBV5-1 with TRBJ2-1; the match to TRBD2 covers 8 bases. V lost 10 bases, J lost 7 bases, and 7 bases stayed unmatched. The CDR3 length is 12 residues. CDR1 is SGHRS and CDR2 is YFSETQ in the germline V gene. DNA of the CDR3: TGCGCCTCCCGGCGGGAGGTGAATGAGCAGTTCTTC. Protein: CASRREVNEQFF. Full variable domain (rest looked up from reference TRBV5-1 and TRBJ2-1): KAGVTQTPRYLIKTRGQQVTLSCSPISGHRSVSWYQQTPGQGLQFLFEYFSETQRNKGNFPGRFSGRQFSNSRSEMNVSTLELGDSALYLCASRREVNEQFFGPGTRLTVL.

The chain recombines TRBV19 with TRBJ1-4; 8 bases agree with TRBD1. CDR3 length equals 14 residues. V was pared by 5 bases and J by 5 bases, with 4 bases of the junction left unmatched. Germline V CDR1 and CDR2: LNHDA, SQIVND (reference sequence). CDR3 in amino acids: CASSSGQGNEKLFF. DNA of the CDR3: TGTGCCAGTAGTTCCGGACAGGGAAATGAAAAACTGTTTTTT.